Presented here are 19 T cell receptor beta chains from one specimen sequenced in a study of CD8+CD57+ T cells in acquired aplastic anemia listed by TCRdb under 2018. Instrument on record: Illumina HiSeq 2000. Genomic DNA was used as template for profiling of TCR beta VDJ combinations and CDR3 sequences. Using fastp at Q25 and MiXCR, TCRdb reprocessed the public reads and kept productive beta chains. Identical CDR3 proteins give one entry, which carries the most common genes and DNA. In this sample the table shows more than 150,000 distinct CDR3 sequences, around 47% of which occur a single time. Roughly 3.2% of the sample is in the top ten clones. The patients picked for sequencing were ones in whom flow cytometry had shown an expansion of CD8+CD57+ cells. The sample taken for sequencing was sorted CD4+, CD8+, or CD8+CD57+ T cells (not recorded which) from PBMCs. These TCRs come from a human donor with aplastic anemia.

Ten or more counts support this clonotype. The genes are TRBV7-2 and TRBJ2-7; D assignment may be TRBD1 or TRBD2 (5 bases each). Germline V gene data show CDR1 as SGHTA and CDR2 as FQGNSA. This CDR3 comprises 15 residues. Trimming pared 0 bases from V and 2 bases from J, leaving 11 bases between. The CDR3 region has the DNA TGTGCCAGCAGCTTAGCGGGGGAATCCACCTACGAGCAGTACTTC. Its translation is CASSLAGESTYEQYF.

The chain couples TRBV7-9 to TRBJ1-1; no clear D. Between the trimmed V and J ends, which lost 3 bases and 5 bases, there was a span of 10 bases. This CDR3 has 13 residues. Germline V gene lookup returns CDR1 SEHNR and CDR2 FQNEAQ (reference sequence). The CDR3 loop is CASSLEWGTEAFF. CDR3 in DNA: TGTGCCAGCAGCTTGGAGTGGGGAACTGAAGCTTTCTTT.

Worth noting for this clonotype: At one end, the junction sequence differs from germline, possibly due to a read error. CDR3 in amino acids: CASSITPAETQYF. DNA of the CDR3: TGTGCTAGCAGCATCACCCCGGCCGAGACCCAGTACTTC. The rearrangement links TRBV7-7 to TRBJ2-5; D unclear. Germline V gives CDR1 SSHAT, CDR2 FNYEAQ (reference sequence). The CDR3 totals 13 residues.

The V and J genes are TRBV10-3 and TRBJ2-7, with 8 bases aligning to TRBD1. CDR3 length: 14 amino acids. CDR1 ENHRY and CDR2 SYGVKD come from the germline V gene. V shed 6 bases and J 1 base; nucleotides not matched to a gene: 5. The CDR3 reads CAISPRTGSYEQYF. In nucleotides, the CDR3 is TGTGCCATCAGCCCCAGGACAGGGTCCTACGAGCAGTACTTC.

This clonotype was seen more than once but under ten times. This could be a read error, since a much larger clone is one nucleotide away. The chain uses TRBV10-2 and TRBJ2-7; D call uncertain. The CDR3 is 14 amino acids. Germline loops: CDR1 WSHSY, CDR2 SAAADI. This CDR3 reads CASSGSGRTYEQYF. The DNA for the CDR3 is TGTGCCAGCAGTGGATCTGGACGGACCTACGAGCAGTACTTC.

The chain has TRBV7-2 and TRBJ2-7; D is undetermined. V gave up 1 base and J gave up 4 bases, with 8 bases separating them. CDR1 SGHTA and CDR2 FQGNSA come from the germline V gene. This CDR3 comprises 13 residues. The CDR3 sequence is CASSLVYSYEQYF. In nucleotides, the CDR3 is TGTGCCAGCAGCTTAGTTTACAGTTACGAGCAGTACTTC.

About this clonotype: This may come from a read error, since a much larger clone is one base off. This sequence joins TRBV12-3 or TRBV12-4 and TRBJ1-2, with 9 positions matching TRBD1. CDR3 length equals 13 residues. The CDR3 nucleotides read TGTGCCAGCACCTCCGGGACAGGGAAAGGCTACGCCTTC. It codes for CASTSGTGKGYAF.

The V and J genes are TRBV3-1 and TRBJ1-3; D gene uncertain. V was clipped by 1 base and J by 0 bases, with 13 bases between them. Germline V gives CDR1 LGHDT, CDR2 YNNKEL (reference sequence). The CDR3 has 17 residues. The CDR3 protein is CASSQGAGSLSGNTIYF. The CDR3 DNA sequence: TGTGCCAGCAGCCAAGGGGCAGGCTCCCTCTCTGGAAACACCATATATTTT.

This chain uses TRBV6-6 with TRBJ1-5; weak D call: TRBD1 (5 bases). The germline V gene encodes CDR1 MNHNY and CDR2 SVGAGI (reference sequence). Trimming removed 10 bases from V and 3 bases from J, with 13 bases in between. The CDR3 has 13 residues. CDR3 bases: TGTGCCAACAGCCGGGGGTCCAATCAGCCCCAGCATTTT. Its translation is CANSRGSNQPQHF.

The chain uses TRBV7-3 and TRBJ2-3; 9 bases are a match to TRBD1. The CDR3 loop spans 15 amino acids. J was trimmed by 6 bases and V by 4 bases; bases with no gene match: 8. Germline V gene lookup returns CDR1 SGHTA and CDR2 FQGTGA. In DNA form, the CDR3 reads TGTGCCAGCAGCTCTGGACAGGGGCGAGAGGATACGCAGTATTTT. Amino acids: CASSSGQGREDTQYF.

The rearrangement uses TRBV15 and TRBJ1-4; 10 bases match TRBD1. Trimming removed 4 bases from V and 6 bases from J; junction bases left unmatched: 5. The CDR3 contains 15 residues. Germline CDR1 reads LNHNV; CDR2 reads YYDKDF (reference sequence). CDR3 sequence reads: CATSTRTGGYEKLFF. For the CDR3, the DNA is TGTGCCACCAGCACCCGGACAGGGGGTTATGAAAAACTGTTTTTT.

This clonotype came up many times. J is TRBJ2-5 and V is TRBV15; maybe TRBD1 (5 bases). Trimming took 2 bases from V and 4 from J, leaving 14 bases between them. This CDR3 has 15 residues. Per the germline V gene, CDR1 is LNHNV and CDR2 is YYDKDF (reference sequence). The CDR3 bases are TGTGCCACCAGCAGACGGTTCGACAGAGTAGAGACCCAGTACTTC. It specifies CATSRRFDRVETQYF.

In this sample, this clonotype turned up many times. The J gene is TRBJ2-5, the V gene TRBV20-1; 7 positions agree with TRBD1. The CDR3 length is 15 residues. Germline CDR1 DFQATT, CDR2 SNEGSKA (reference sequence). Trimming cost V 6 bases and J 4 bases; bases outside gene matches: 14. The CDR3 loop reads CSAHGQDGVPETQYF. The DNA of the CDR3 is TGCAGTGCGCACGGACAGGATGGGGTGCCAGAGACCCAGTACTTC.

This clonotype has ten or more counts. This chain uses TRBV4-2 with TRBJ2-3, with 11 bases identical to TRBD2. The ends lost 4 bases at V and 2 bases at J; junction bases unmatched: 11. CDR3 length: 18 amino acids. Germline loops: CDR1 LGHNA, CDR2 YNFKEQ. The CDR3 sequence: CASSRLTSGGLITDTQYF. The CDR3 coding sequence is TGTGCCAGCAGCCGCCTCACTAGCGGGGGCCTAATCACAGATACGCAGTATTTT.

As regards this clonotype: Given a much more abundant clone one base away, this may be a read error. The rearrangement links TRBV5-4 to TRBJ1-1; a possible D gene is TRBD1 (6 bases). The CDR3 contains 14 residues. The germline V gene encodes CDR1 SGHNT and CDR2 YYREEE (reference sequence). V lost 0 bases and J 3 bases, leaving 9 bases between the germline ends. CDR3 sequence: CASSLGTDHTEAFF. CDR3 nucleotide sequence: TGTGCCAGCAGCTTGGGGACAGACCACACTGAAGCTTTCTTT.

This clonotype was observed once. A much larger clone sits a single nucleotide away, making a read error possible. V is TRBV10-3 and J is TRBJ2-1, with no clear D. Looked up from germline, CDR1 is ENHRY and CDR2 is SYGVKD. This CDR3 has 12 amino acids. The CDR3 bases are TGTGCCAGCAAAAGGACCCACAATGAGCAGTCCTTC. Amino acids: CASKRTHNEQSF.

This clonotype was found many times. The V call is TRBV12-3 or TRBV12-4, the J call TRBJ2-2; D possibly corresponds to TRBD1 (6 bases). This CDR3 contains 14 residues. Between the trimmed V and J ends, which lost 4 bases and 8 bases, there was a span of 14 bases. CDR3 protein: CASSSPGAVGELFF. For the CDR3, the DNA is TGTGCCAGCAGTTCCCCAGGGGCAGTTGGGGAGCTGTTTTTT.

Ten or more counts support this clonotype. V and J are TRBV5-1 and TRBJ2-1; TRBD1 matches at 9 bases. Germline CDR1 is SGHRS and CDR2 is YFSETQ. V gave up 6 bases and J gave up 6 bases; unmatched junction bases: 10. The CDR3 covers 15 residues. CDR3 DNA sequence: TGCGCCAGCACCCTTGGGACAGGGCAAATCAATGAGCAGTTCTTC. It specifies CASTLGTGQINEQFF.

This clonotype was seen many times. One end of the junction fails to match germline, which may point to a read error. The V and J genes are TRBV18 and TRBJ1-2; 7 nucleotides line up with TRBD1. Germline V gene sequence: CDR1 KGHSH, CDR2 LQKENI. The CDR3 spans 14 residues. This CDR3 reads CASSPPVSRDSQNF. CDR3 DNA: TGTGCCAGCTCACCACCGGTTAGCCGGGACAGCCAAAACTTC.